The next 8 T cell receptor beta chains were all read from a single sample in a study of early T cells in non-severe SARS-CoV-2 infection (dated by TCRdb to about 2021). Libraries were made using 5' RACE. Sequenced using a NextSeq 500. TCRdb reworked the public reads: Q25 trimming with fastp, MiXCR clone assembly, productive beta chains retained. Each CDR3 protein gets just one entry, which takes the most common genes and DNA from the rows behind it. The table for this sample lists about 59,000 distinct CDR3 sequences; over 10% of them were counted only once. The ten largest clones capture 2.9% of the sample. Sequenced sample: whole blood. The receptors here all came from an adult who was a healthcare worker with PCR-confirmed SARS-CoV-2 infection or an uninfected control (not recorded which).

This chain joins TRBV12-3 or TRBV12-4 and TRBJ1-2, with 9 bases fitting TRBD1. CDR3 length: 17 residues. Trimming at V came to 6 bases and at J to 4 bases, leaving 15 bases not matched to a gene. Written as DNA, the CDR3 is TGTGCCAGCAGCCCGCGGGACAGGGTAAAGGGAAGCTATGGCTACACCTTC. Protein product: CASSPRDRVKGSYGYTF.

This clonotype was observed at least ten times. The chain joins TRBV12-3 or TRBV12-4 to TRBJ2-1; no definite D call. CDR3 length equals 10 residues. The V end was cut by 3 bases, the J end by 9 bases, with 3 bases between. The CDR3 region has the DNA TGTGCCAGCAGTTTTCCTGAGCAGTTCTTC. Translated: CASSFPEQFF.

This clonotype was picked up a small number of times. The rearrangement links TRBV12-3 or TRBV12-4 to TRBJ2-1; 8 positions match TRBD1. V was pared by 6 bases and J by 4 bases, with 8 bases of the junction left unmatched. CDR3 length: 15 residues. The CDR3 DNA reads TGTGCCAGCAGCCTACCAGGGGGCGTTTACAATGAGCAGTTCTTC. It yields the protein CASSLPGGVYNEQFF.

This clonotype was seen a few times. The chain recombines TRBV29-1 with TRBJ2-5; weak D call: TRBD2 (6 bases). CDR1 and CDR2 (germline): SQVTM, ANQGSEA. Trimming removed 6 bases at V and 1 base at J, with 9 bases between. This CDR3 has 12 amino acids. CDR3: CSVLAVQETQYF. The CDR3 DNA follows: TGCAGCGTATTAGCGGTCCAAGAGACCCAGTACTTC.

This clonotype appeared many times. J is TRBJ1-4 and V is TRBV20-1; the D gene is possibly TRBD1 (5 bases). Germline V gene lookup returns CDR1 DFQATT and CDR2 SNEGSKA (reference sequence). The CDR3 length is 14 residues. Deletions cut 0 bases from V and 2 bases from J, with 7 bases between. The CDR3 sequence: CSARDRETNEKLFF. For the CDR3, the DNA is TGCAGTGCTAGAGACAGGGAGACTAATGAAAAACTGTTTTTT.

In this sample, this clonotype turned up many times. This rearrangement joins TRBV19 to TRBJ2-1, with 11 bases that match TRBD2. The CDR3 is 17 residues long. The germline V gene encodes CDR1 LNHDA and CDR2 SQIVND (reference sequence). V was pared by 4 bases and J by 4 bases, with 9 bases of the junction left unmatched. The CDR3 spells CASSTRLTSGIYNEQFF. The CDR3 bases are TGTGCCAGTAGTACCAGACTGACTAGCGGGATATACAATGAGCAGTTCTTC. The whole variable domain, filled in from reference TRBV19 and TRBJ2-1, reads DGGITQSPKYLFRKEGQNVTLSCEQNLNHDAMYWYRQDPGQGLRLIYYSQIVNDFQKGDIAEGYSVSREKKESFPLTVTSAQKNPTAFYLCASSTRLTSGIYNEQFFGPGTRLTVL.

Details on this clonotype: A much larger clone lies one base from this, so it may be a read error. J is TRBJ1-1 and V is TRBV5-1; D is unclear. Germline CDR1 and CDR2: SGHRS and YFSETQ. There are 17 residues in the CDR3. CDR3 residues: CVSSLRVDTIMNTEAFF. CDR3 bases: TGCGTCAGCAGCCTTCGTGTCGATACGATCATGAACACTGAAGCTTTCTTT.

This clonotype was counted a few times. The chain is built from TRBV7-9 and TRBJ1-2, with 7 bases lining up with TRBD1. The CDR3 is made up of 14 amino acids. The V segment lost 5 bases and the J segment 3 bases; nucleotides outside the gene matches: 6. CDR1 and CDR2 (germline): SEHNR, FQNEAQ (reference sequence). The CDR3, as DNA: TGTGCCAGCAGCCCCCTTGACAGGGACTATGGCTACACCTTC. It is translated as CASSPLDRDYGYTF.